This T cell receptor beta chain appears in the sequencing data of a study of cytomegalovirus exposure and HLA in healthy donors. On the study more broadly: Approximately 190 million T cells yielded 120 million or so unique TCR beta sequences, as an earlier analysis found. As released early, the data held 80 million to 90 million unique TCRs from HLA-typed donors. Study observations and caveats: CMV serostatus was the sole immune exposure data available.

As concerns this clone: What it binds is unknown.

The PCR used 60 Vbeta and 13 Jbeta primers. Profiled with immunoSEQ multiplex PCR; TCRdb holds only in-frame clones, not every one. The sample shows approximately 220,000 clones, roughly 80% of them seen only once. CDR1 and CDR2 (germline): SGHTA, FQGNSA. Trimming removed 1 base from V and 2 bases from J, with 8 bases in between. This CDR3 region has 14 residues. The specimen sequenced was PBMCs. The chain employs TRBV7-2 and TRBJ1-2; D is perhaps TRBD1 (6 bases). The TCR comes from a man aged 30 to 45 in good health and CMV-seronegative. The CDR3 loop is CASSLDGGNYGYTF. In DNA form, the CDR3 reads TGTGCCAGCAGCTTAGATGGGGGCAACTATGGCTACACCTTC.